One and the same sample provided the 21 T cell receptor beta chains below, sequenced in a study of T cell responses to AZD1222 COVID-19 vaccine. Assay: immunoSEQ multiplex PCR; the TCRdb copy retains only in-frame clones and omits some. This sample has roughly 96,000 clones, with roughly 90% found just once. The sample was peripheral blood, taken 28 days after the second AZD1222 dose. Receptors were obtained from an adult who received the AZD1222 COVID-19 vaccine.

This clone was observed once. V is TRBV11-2 and J is TRBJ1-4, with D possibly being TRBD1 (5 bases). Trimming took 0 bases from V and 8 from J, leaving 13 bases between them. Germline V gene lookup returns CDR1 SGHAT and CDR2 FQNNGV. CDR3 length equals 15 residues. For the CDR3, the DNA is TGTGCCAGCAGCTTAGATCCCGGACAACGGGAAAAACTGTTTTTT. It codes for CASSLDPGQREKLFF.

The chain employs TRBV6-2 or TRBV6-3 and TRBJ1-6; the match to TRBD1 covers 10 bases. CDR1 is MNHEY and CDR2 is SVGEGT in the germline V gene. The V and J ends lost 2 bases and 6 bases, in that order; junction bases with no gene match: 19. This CDR3 is built from 21 residues. CDR3 bases: TGTGCCAGCAGTTACGACCTTCAGAGACAGGGGGCGGATTGGTTTAATTCACCCCTCCACTTT. It codes for CASSYDLQRQGADWFNSPLHF.

This chain joins TRBV29-1 and TRBJ2-1; D may correspond to TRBD1 or TRBD2 (5 bases each). The germline V gene encodes CDR1 SQVTM and CDR2 ANQGSEA. CDR3 length: 14 residues. V shed 5 bases and J shed 8 bases, with 19 bases lying between them. This CDR3 reads CSVSGTSSEDEQFF. DNA for the CDR3: TGCAGCGTTTCCGGGACGAGTAGCGAAGATGAGCAGTTCTTC.

The genes are TRBV5-1 and TRBJ1-4; 8 nucleotides line up with TRBD1. Trimming removed 0 bases from V and 3 bases from J; junction bases left unmatched: 4. This CDR3 contains 16 residues. Germline CDR1 is SGHRS and CDR2 is YFSETQ. CDR3 amino acids: CASSLDQGASNEKLFF. CDR3 nucleotide sequence: TGCGCCAGCAGCTTGGATCAGGGGGCTTCTAATGAAAAACTGTTTTTT.

The chain employs TRBV28 and TRBJ1-4; 7 bases match TRBD1. Germline V gene data show CDR1 as MDHEN and CDR2 as SYDVKM. The CDR3 consists of 14 residues. V lost 3 bases, J lost 8 bases, and 6 bases stayed unmatched. The CDR3 region has the DNA TGTGCCAGCAGTTTGAGGGGGCTGGAAGAAAAACTGTTTTTT. It translates to CASSLRGLEEKLFF.

The chain has TRBV29-1 and TRBJ2-2; TRBD2 agrees at 8 bases. In germline, CDR1 is SQVTM, CDR2 ANQGSEA. This CDR3 spans 15 amino acids. The V segment lost 5 bases and the J segment 2 bases; nucleotides outside the gene matches: 7. The CDR3 region is CSVLSGSGNTGELFF. As DNA, the CDR3 is TGCAGCGTTTTAAGCGGGAGTGGTAACACCGGGGAGCTGTTTTTT.

V and J are TRBV7-3 and TRBJ2-1; 11 bases are a match to TRBD1. Losses at the gene ends were 5 bases for V and 7 bases for J; bases not matched to a gene: 7. Germline CDR1 reads SGHTA; CDR2 reads FQGTGA. The CDR3 covers 15 residues. CDR3 DNA sequence: TGTGCCAGCAGCCCTGGGACAGGGGGTAGAAATGAGCAGTTCTTC. Translation gives CASSPGTGGRNEQFF.

The chain uses TRBV19 and TRBJ2-1; 10 bases align to TRBD2. Germline V lookup: CDR1 LNHDA, CDR2 SQIVND (reference sequence). The V and J ends lost 8 bases and 8 bases, in that order; junction bases with no gene match: 12. The CDR3 is 15 residues long. CDR3 sequence (DNA): TGTGCCAGTGGGACTAGCGTCCTAGGAAGGTATGAGCAGTTCTTC. It is translated as CASGTSVLGRYEQFF. The full variable domain, with the rest looked up from reference TRBV19 and TRBJ2-1, is DGGITQSPKYLFRKEGQNVTLSCEQNLNHDAMYWYRQDPGQGLRLIYYSQIVNDFQKGDIAEGYSVSREKKESFPLTVTSAQKNPTAFYLCASGTSVLGRYEQFFGPGTRLTVL.

V usage is TRBV5-4 and J usage is TRBJ1-5, with D perhaps TRBD1 (6 bases). This CDR3 is 15 amino acids long. Germline V lookup: CDR1 SGHNT, CDR2 YYREEE (reference sequence). Trimming cost V 0 bases and J 7 bases, with 14 bases left between them. The CDR3 sequence is CASSLDQGRGQPQHF. The CDR3 DNA reads TGTGCCAGCAGCTTGGATCAGGGGCGCGGACAGCCCCAGCATTTT.

The chain employs TRBV19 and TRBJ1-5; no reliable D call. Germline CDR1 LNHDA, CDR2 SQIVND (reference sequence). The CDR3 has 14 amino acids. Between the trimmed V and J ends, which lost 8 bases and 1 base, there was a span of 12 bases. CDR3 sequence (DNA): TGTGCCAGTCAAGGCATGACGAGCAATCAGCCCCAGCATTTT. This gives the protein CASQGMTSNQPQHF.

By sample fraction, this clone is medium-sized. The genes are TRBV7-9 and TRBJ1-2; possible D gene TRBD1, 6 bases. The germline V and J ends were trimmed by 0 bases and 6 bases, with 17 bases remaining between them. This CDR3 region has 16 residues. CDR1 and CDR2 from the germline V gene are SEHNR and FQNEAQ (reference sequence). The CDR3 loop reads CASSLAAHFWTDGYTF. DNA of the CDR3: TGTGCCAGCAGCTTAGCGGCCCATTTTTGGACAGATGGCTACACCTTC.

Here the CDR3 reads CASPIRGARQETQYF. The CDR3 DNA reads TGTGCCAGCCCAATCAGAGGGGCCCGCCAAGAGACCCAGTACTTC. The chain is built from TRBV18 and TRBJ2-5; perhaps D is TRBD1 or TRBD2 (5 bases each). V lost 8 bases, J lost 1 base, and 17 bases lay in between. CDR3 size: 15 residues. CDR1 is KGHSH and CDR2 is LQKENI in the germline V gene. Drawing the rest from reference TRBV18 and TRBJ2-5, the complete variable domain is NAGVMQNPRHLVRRRGQEARLRCSPMKGHSHVYWYRQLPEEGLKFMVYLQKENIIDESGMPKERFSAEFPKEGPSILRIQQVVRGDSAAYFCASPIRGARQETQYFGPGTRLLVL.

This clone was counted only a few times. This chain uses TRBV5-1 with TRBJ2-2; D may be TRBD1 or TRBD2 (7 bases each). The V end was cut by 4 bases, the J end by 6 bases, with 22 bases between. CDR3 size: 17 residues. Germline V gene lookup returns CDR1 SGHRS and CDR2 YFSETQ. The CDR3 sequence is CASSLGQRGGLAGELFF. The CDR3 nucleotides are TGCGCCAGCAGCCTGGGACAGCGGGGAGGTTTGGCCGGGGAGCTGTTTTTT.

The chain employs TRBV7-9 and TRBJ2-5; TRBD1 aligns across 8 bases. Per the germline V gene, CDR1 is SEHNR and CDR2 is FQNEAQ (reference sequence). The V segment lost 5 bases and the J segment 1 base; nucleotides outside the gene matches: 9. The CDR3 totals 16 residues. CDR3 DNA sequence: TGTGCCAGCAGCCCCGGGGGCAGGGGGCTCCAAGAGACCCAGTACTTC. It codes for CASSPGGRGLQETQYF.

The chain has TRBV19 and TRBJ1-1; TRBD1 might be the D (5 bases). Trimming stripped 3 bases from V and 4 bases from J, with 18 bases between. CDR3 size: 16 residues. Per the germline V gene, CDR1 is LNHDA and CDR2 is SQIVND (reference sequence). The CDR3 nucleotides are TGTGCCAGTAGTATCGGGGGAGACAGAATGAGCACTGAAGCTTTCTTT. Protein sequence: CASSIGGDRMSTEAFF. The full variable domain, its missing parts supplied by reference TRBV19 and TRBJ1-1, is DGGITQSPKYLFRKEGQNVTLSCEQNLNHDAMYWYRQDPGQGLRLIYYSQIVNDFQKGDIAEGYSVSREKKESFPLTVTSAQKNPTAFYLCASSIGGDRMSTEAFFGQGTRLTVV.

This clone was seen only once. The chain's CDR3 is CASSRHGTNEKLFF. CDR3 sequence (DNA): TGTGCCAGCAGCCGCCACGGGACAAATGAAAAACTGTTTTTT. The chain couples TRBV3-1 (or the pseudogene TRBV3-2) to TRBJ1-4, with a tentative D call TRBD1 (6 bases). V lost 4 bases, J lost 5 bases, and 11 bases lay in between. The V gene's germline CDR1 is LGHDT and CDR2 YNNKEL (reference sequence). The CDR3 runs to 14 residues.

This chain uses TRBV21-1 with TRBJ1-2. TRBV21-1 is a pseudogene segment. This CDR3 is built from 15 residues. In nucleotides, the CDR3 is TGTGCCAGCAGCACGACCCACGGGGGGCCTTATGGCTACACCTTC. Encoded protein: CASSTTHGGPYGYTF.

The table lists this clone with a count of one. The J gene is TRBJ2-7, the V gene TRBV6-5, with TRBD1 matching 7 bases. This CDR3 has 14 amino acids. Germline CDR1 and CDR2: MNHEY and SVGAGI. The trim removed 5 bases at V and 2 bases at J, leaving 6 bases unmatched. The CDR3 DNA follows: TGTGCCAGCAGTCACCGACAGGGACCCTACGAGCAGTACTTC. This encodes CASSHRQGPYEQYF.

The chain couples TRBV6-5 to TRBJ1-6; D call uncertain. CDR3 size: 16 residues. The germline V and J ends were trimmed by 0 bases and 5 bases, with 11 bases remaining between them. Germline values: CDR1 MNHEY, CDR2 SVGAGI. CDR3 nucleotides: TGTGCCAGCAGTTACTCGATGGGCAGTAATAATTCACCCCTCCACTTT. As protein: CASSYSMGSNNSPLHF.

This clone has a single count. The J gene is TRBJ1-2, the V gene TRBV9; weak D call: TRBD1 (5 bases). Deletions cut 4 bases from V and 6 bases from J, with 16 bases between. This CDR3 comprises 14 residues. Germline CDR1 reads SGDLS; CDR2 reads YYNGEE. This chain's CDR3 is CASSPSGGWDGYTF. CDR3 nucleotides: TGTGCCAGCAGCCCTAGTGGGGGTTGGGATGGCTACACCTTC.

In its sample, this clone was seen once. The chain joins TRBV7-2 to TRBJ2-5; 13 nucleotides align to TRBD2. Trimming removed 3 bases from V and 2 bases from J; junction bases left unmatched: 0. The germline gives CDR1 SGHTA, CDR2 FQGNSA. This CDR3 has 15 residues. DNA of the CDR3: TGTGCCAGCAGCTTGGGACTAGCGGGGCAAGAGACCCAGTACTTC. As protein: CASSLGLAGQETQYF.